The rows below give T cell receptor beta chains drawn from one sample of a study of T cell responses to AZD1222 COVID-19 vaccine. Clones were sequenced by immunoSEQ multiplex PCR, and TCRdb holds only the in-frame ones, with some missing. The data show about 160,000 clones, 88% seen once. The sequencing used peripheral blood, collected 28 days after the second AZD1222 dose. Receptors were obtained from an adult who received the AZD1222 COVID-19 vaccine. The CDR3 runs from the conserved cysteine through the conserved F or W. The order of the fields is CDR3 DNA, CDR3 protein, D gene, clone size, V gene, J gene. D genes are given only for firm matches. A clone size is listed for some rows: how often the clone was seen (once, few, many), or a class if it is expanded.

DNA: TGTGCCAGCAGCCCCTATTCCCGTCAGCCCCAGCATTTT
CDR3: CASSPYSRQPQHF
D: .
size: .
V: TRBV3-1/TRBV3-2
J: TRBJ1-5

DNA: TGTGCCAGCAGAGAGCGAACCGGGGAGCTGTTTTTT
CDR3: CASRERTGELFF
D: .
size: .
V: TRBV12-3/TRBV12-4
J: TRBJ2-2

DNA: TGTGCCAGTTCCGCCGGGACACACTCCTACGAGCAGTACTTC
CDR3: CASSAGTHSYEQYF
D: .
size: once
V: TRBV19
J: TRBJ2-7

DNA: TGCGCCAGCAACCCGGGGGGCCGCACAGATACGCAGTATTTT
CDR3: CASNPGGRTDTQYF
D: .
size: once
V: TRBV5-1
J: TRBJ2-3

DNA: TGTGCCAGCATAAATTGGAACACCATATATTTT
CDR3: CASINWNTIYF
D: .
size: .
V: TRBV6-5
J: TRBJ1-3

DNA: TGTGCCAGCAGCCCCAAGGATGGGAAATATAGCAATCAGCCCCAGCATTTT
CDR3: CASSPKDGKYSNQPQHF
D: .
size: .
V: TRBV4-2
J: TRBJ1-5

DNA: TGCGCCAGCAGCTTGGCCGGTGGCACTAATGAGCAGTTCTTC
CDR3: CASSLAGGTNEQFF
D: .
size: once
V: TRBV5-1
J: TRBJ2-1

DNA: TGTGCCTGTCAATATCGCCCTGAAGCTTTCTTT
CDR3: CACQYRPEAFF
D: .
size: .
V: TRBV21-1
J: TRBJ1-1

DNA: TGTGCCAGTGCCGAAGGCTCCAGTGGTGAAAAACTGTTTTTT
CDR3: CASAEGSSGEKLFF
D: .
size: .
V: TRBV6-5
J: TRBJ1-4

DNA: TGTGCCAGCAGTGCTCCAGGGTCCGATACGCAGTATTTT
CDR3: CASSAPGSDTQYF
D: .
size: .
V: TRBV25-1
J: TRBJ2-3

DNA: TGTGCCCGCAATAGGGGCAACCGAGATTCACCCCTCCACTTT
CDR3: CARNRGNRDSPLHF
D: .
size: .
V: TRBV6-5
J: TRBJ1-6

DNA: TGTGCCAGCAGCCATGACCAGGGGGCAAGGGGCTACACCTTC
CDR3: CASSHDQGARGYTF
D: TRBD1
size: .
V: TRBV14
J: TRBJ1-2

DNA: TGTGCCAGCAGCACGACAGGGGGCCACAATCAGCCCCAGCATTTT
CDR3: CASSTTGGHNQPQHF
D: TRBD1
size: .
V: TRBV5-5
J: TRBJ1-5

DNA: TGTGCCAGTAGTCCCCGGGGGGGGAATCAGCCCCAGCATTTT
CDR3: CASSPRGGNQPQHF
D: .
size: .
V: TRBV19
J: TRBJ1-5

DNA: TGTGCCAGCAGCCACCCCGGGACAGAGGCTTTCTTT
CDR3: CASSHPGTEAFF
D: TRBD1
size: .
V: TRBV3-1/TRBV3-2
J: TRBJ1-1

DNA: TGTGCCAGTAGTGACCGCGCTTCGGGGAACACTGAAGCTTTCTTT
CDR3: CASSDRASGNTEAFF
D: .
size: .
V: TRBV19
J: TRBJ1-1

DNA: TGTGCCAGTAGTACAATCTCCGGGACATGGGATTCACCCCTCCACTTT
CDR3: CASSTISGTWDSPLHF
D: .
size: .
V: TRBV19
J: TRBJ1-6

DNA: TGCGCCAGCAGCCAAGAGACAGGGGTTAATTCACCCCTCCACTTT
CDR3: CASSQETGVNSPLHF
D: TRBD1
size: .
V: TRBV4-1
J: TRBJ1-6

DNA: TGTGCCAGCAGCCGCCACCCGAACACTGAAGCTTTCTTT
CDR3: CASSRHPNTEAFF
D: .
size: .
V: TRBV7-8
J: TRBJ1-1

DNA: TGTGCCAGCAGCTTGGACCCCTCGCCCCAGCATTTT
CDR3: CASSLDPSPQHF
D: .
size: .
V: TRBV7-9
J: TRBJ1-5

DNA: TGCGCCAGCAGCCCCAGGATCTCGCGGGGATCCTACGAGCAGTACTTC
CDR3: CASSPRISRGSYEQYF
D: .
size: .
V: TRBV5-1
J: TRBJ2-7

DNA: TGCGCCAGCAGCCAAGGGGGTGCCGCTAACTATGGCTACACCTTC
CDR3: CASSQGGAANYGYTF
D: .
size: once
V: TRBV4-1
J: TRBJ1-2

DNA: TGTGCCAGCAGTGAATTTGGGGGAATTTGGGATACGCAGTATTTT
CDR3: CASSEFGGIWDTQYF
D: .
size: once
V: TRBV6-1
J: TRBJ2-3

DNA: TGTGCCTGGAGTGCCGGGTTCTACGAGCAGTACTTC
CDR3: CAWSAGFYEQYF
D: .
size: .
V: TRBV30
J: TRBJ2-7

DNA: TGTGCCAGCAGCCTGTTCGGGGCCGGTGAAGCTTTCTTT
CDR3: CASSLFGAGEAFF
D: .
size: .
V: TRBV11-2
J: TRBJ1-1

DNA: TGCAGCGTGGGGGGGTATGGGGCCTATGGCTACACCTTC
CDR3: CSVGGYGAYGYTF
D: .
size: .
V: TRBV29-1
J: TRBJ1-2

DNA: TGTGCCAGCAGCCAAGTAGCGGTCGGGTATTCACCCCTCCACTTT
CDR3: CASSQVAVGYSPLHF
D: .
size: .
V: TRBV3-1/TRBV3-2
J: TRBJ1-6

DNA: TGTGCCAGCAGCTTTTTCTCGGGGACCGATGAGCAGTTCTTC
CDR3: CASSFFSGTDEQFF
D: .
size: .
V: TRBV5-6
J: TRBJ2-1

DNA: TGTGCCAGTAGTCCCTTGGGACAGTCCTTCCTTAATCAGCCCCAGCATTTT
CDR3: CASSPLGQSFLNQPQHF
D: TRBD1
size: .
V: TRBV19
J: TRBJ1-5

DNA: TGTGCCAGCAGCCAAGAGACAGCCATAAAACTTTATGGCTACACCTTC
CDR3: CASSQETAIKLYGYTF
D: .
size: .
V: TRBV4-2
J: TRBJ1-2

DNA: TGTGCCAGCAGTTGGCAGGGTGAGAACTACGAGCAGTACTTC
CDR3: CASSWQGENYEQYF
D: .
size: .
V: TRBV6-2/TRBV6-3
J: TRBJ2-7

DNA: TGCAGCGTCCGGTTGACGAGGACGTACGAGCAGTACTTC
CDR3: CSVRLTRTYEQYF
D: .
size: once
V: TRBV29-1
J: TRBJ2-7

DNA: TGTGCCAGCAGTGCCTTTCGAGGGACGCATCCCAATGAGCAGTTCTTC
CDR3: CASSAFRGTHPNEQFF
D: .
size: .
V: TRBV25-1
J: TRBJ2-1

DNA: TGTGCCAGCAGTAGACAACTCCAGCCCCAGCATTTT
CDR3: CASSRQLQPQHF
D: .
size: .
V: TRBV5-6
J: TRBJ1-5

DNA: TGTGCCAGCAGTCTGTGGGGGGCTAGCACAGATACGCAGTATTTT
CDR3: CASSLWGASTDTQYF
D: .
size: .
V: TRBV6-2/TRBV6-3
J: TRBJ2-3

DNA: TGTGCCAGTAGTAGGGACGGAGGGTTGGGGCCCCAGCATTTT
CDR3: CASSRDGGLGPQHF
D: .
size: .
V: TRBV19
J: TRBJ1-5

DNA: TGCGCCAGCAGCCAAGCAGCGGGGGGTTTTCCTGAGCAGTTCTTC
CDR3: CASSQAAGGFPEQFF
D: TRBD2
size: once
V: TRBV4-1
J: TRBJ2-1

DNA: TGTGCCAGCAGCGGAGCAGGGGAAGTCGGGGAGCTGTTTTTT
CDR3: CASSGAGEVGELFF
D: .
size: .
V: TRBV9
J: TRBJ2-2

DNA: TGTGCCAGCAGCTCAGGGGACTATGGCTACACCTTC
CDR3: CASSSGDYGYTF
D: .
size: .
V: TRBV2
J: TRBJ1-2

DNA: TGTGCCAGCAGCGCGGGACAGGGTGTCGGGGAGCTGTTTTTT
CDR3: CASSAGQGVGELFF
D: TRBD1
size: .
V: TRBV9
J: TRBJ2-2

DNA: TGCGCCAGCAGCAGACTAAGCCGGGACAGGCAGAGCTCTGGAAACACCATATATTTT
CDR3: CASSRLSRDRQSSGNTIYF
D: TRBD1
size: .
V: TRBV5-1
J: TRBJ1-3

DNA: TGTGCCAGCAGACAGGGGTCCCACAATGAGCAGTTCTTC
CDR3: CASRQGSHNEQFF
D: TRBD1
size: .
V: TRBV6-6
J: TRBJ2-1

DNA: TGCGCCAGCAGCTTCGGGGATCGGTACGAGCAGTACTTC
CDR3: CASSFGDRYEQYF
D: .
size: .
V: TRBV5-1
J: TRBJ2-7

DNA: TGTGCCATCAAACGATACACTGAAGCTTTCTTT
CDR3: CAIKRYTEAFF
D: .
size: few
V: TRBV12-3/TRBV12-4
J: TRBJ1-1

DNA: TGTGCCAGCAGTTTTGGTGACATTGAGCCCCAGCATTTT
CDR3: CASSFGDIEPQHF
D: .
size: .
V: TRBV12-3/TRBV12-4
J: TRBJ1-5

DNA: TGTGCCAGCAGCCTCGTTTGGACTGGACGGTCGAAGACCCAGTACTTC
CDR3: CASSLVWTGRSKTQYF
D: .
size: .
V: TRBV3-1/TRBV3-2
J: TRBJ2-5

DNA: TGTGCCACCAGTGAGGGACAGAGCTATGGCTACACCTTC
CDR3: CATSEGQSYGYTF
D: TRBD1
size: .
V: TRBV24-1
J: TRBJ1-2

DNA: TGTGCCAGCAGCCACCTTGGACAGGGCTATGGCTACACCTTC
CDR3: CASSHLGQGYGYTF
D: TRBD1
size: once
V: TRBV6-2/TRBV6-3
J: TRBJ1-2